The clone carrying this T cell receptor beta chain was seen only a few times. The antigen is unknown. The data originate from a study of cytomegalovirus exposure and HLA in healthy donors. General study findings and limits: V segments that were indistinguishable, TRBV6-2 and TRBV6-3 among them, were omitted from analysis. Accurate prediction of most subjects' HLA-A and HLA-B alleles from TCR beta sequences was reported.

In the PCR, 60 Vbeta and 13 Jbeta primers were used. Sequencing was performed with immunoSEQ multiplex PCR; in TCRdb, only in-frame clones are kept and a portion is missing. The sample consists of roughly 88,000 clones, approximately 80% of them appearing once. Germline CDR1 is LNHDA and CDR2 is SQIVND (reference sequence). This CDR3 is 15 amino acids long. V shed 0 bases and J shed 4 bases, with 11 bases lying between them. This rearrangement joins TRBV19 to TRBJ2-3; D gene uncertain. The sample comprised PBMCs. The sequence was obtained from a man aged 30-40 years in good health and CMV-seropositive. In DNA, the CDR3 is TGTGCCAGTAGTATAGATGGGCGACACTCAGATACGCAGTATTTT. Translation: CASSIDGRHSDTQYF. Full variable domain (outside the CDR3, taken from reference TRBV19 and TRBJ2-3): DGGITQSPKYLFRKEGQNVTLSCEQNLNHDAMYWYRQDPGQGLRLIYYSQIVNDFQKGDIAEGYSVSREKKESFPLTVTSAQKNPTAFYLCASSIDGRHSDTQYFGPGTRLTVL.